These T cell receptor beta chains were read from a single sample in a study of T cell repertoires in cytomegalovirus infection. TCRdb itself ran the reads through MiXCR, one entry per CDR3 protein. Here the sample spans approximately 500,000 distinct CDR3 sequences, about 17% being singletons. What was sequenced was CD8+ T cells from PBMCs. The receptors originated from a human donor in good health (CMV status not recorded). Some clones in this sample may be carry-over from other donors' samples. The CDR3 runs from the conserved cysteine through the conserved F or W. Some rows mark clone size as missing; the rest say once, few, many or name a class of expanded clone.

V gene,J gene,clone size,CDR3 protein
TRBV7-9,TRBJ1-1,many,CASSLQNTGRTEAFF
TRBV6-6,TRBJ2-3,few,CASSYSPGGPTDTQYF
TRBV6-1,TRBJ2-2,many,CASSDPKLAAHSRSNTGELFF
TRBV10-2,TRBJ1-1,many,CASRDRKAEAFF
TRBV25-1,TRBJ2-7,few,CASSELRSSGRPLGEQYF
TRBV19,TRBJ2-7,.,CASSLPAGGGQDEQYF
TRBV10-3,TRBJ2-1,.,CAISESAGEQFF
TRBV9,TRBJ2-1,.,CASSPRTRVDEQFF
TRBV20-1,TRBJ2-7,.,CSARDGTGVGYEQYF
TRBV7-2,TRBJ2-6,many,CASSRLGDLLGGANVLTF
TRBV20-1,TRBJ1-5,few,CSARDRDRNDQPQHF
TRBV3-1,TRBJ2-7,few,CASSQGTNYEQYF
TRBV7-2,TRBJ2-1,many,CASRSDRTEQFF
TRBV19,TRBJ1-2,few,CASSIGAGSYSGYTF
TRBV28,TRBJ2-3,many,CASSLRERPDTQYF
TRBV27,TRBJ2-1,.,CASRQDPRQGGVPYNEQFF
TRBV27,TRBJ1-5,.,CDSTPGGSNQPQHF
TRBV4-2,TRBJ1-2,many,CASSQGTGGSDYGYTF
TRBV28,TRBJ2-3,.,CRSRGRAILGTDTQYF
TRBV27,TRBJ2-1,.,CASSFRYNSYNEQFF
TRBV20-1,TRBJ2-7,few,CSARKSGGSRSEQYF
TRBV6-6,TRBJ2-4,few,CASSTRDTSGDIQYF
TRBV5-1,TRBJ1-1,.,CASSSDGMNTEAFF
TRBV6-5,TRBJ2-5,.,CASSRLPGLKFETQYF
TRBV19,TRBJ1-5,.,CASSIFLVRPQHF
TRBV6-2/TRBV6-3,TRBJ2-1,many,CASTWAGVGEQFF
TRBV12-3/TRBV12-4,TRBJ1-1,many,CASSHGGITEAFF
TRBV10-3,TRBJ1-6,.,CAISEEMGPTLHF
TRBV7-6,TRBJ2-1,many,CASSSPLAAHYNEQFF
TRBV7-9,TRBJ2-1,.,CASSPAGGPGLDEQFF
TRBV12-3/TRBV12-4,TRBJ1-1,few,CASSGRVTVGAFEAFF
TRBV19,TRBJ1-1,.,CASSTSTGARDTEAFF
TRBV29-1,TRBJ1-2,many,CSVPPDRENGYTF
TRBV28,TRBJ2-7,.,CASSPGTSVGYEQYF
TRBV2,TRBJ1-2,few,CASMGAGEINYGYTF
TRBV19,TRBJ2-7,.,CASSIPGGSEQYF
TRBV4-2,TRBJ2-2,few,CASSHDLTSGRPNTGELFF
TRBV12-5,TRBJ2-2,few,CASGSDTGELFF
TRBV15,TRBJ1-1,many,CATSPSGHLRNTEAFF
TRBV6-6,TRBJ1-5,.,CASSVSGPSNQPQHF
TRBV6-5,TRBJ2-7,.,CASRHPGDEQYF
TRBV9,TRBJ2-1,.,CASSALVWASVAYNEQFF
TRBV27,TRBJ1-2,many,CASRLSGANYGYTF
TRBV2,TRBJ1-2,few,CASPKQGDYGYTF
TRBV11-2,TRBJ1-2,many,CASSLAGRKTRVYGYTF
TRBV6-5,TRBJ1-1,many,CASSYKGQGSSMNTEAFF
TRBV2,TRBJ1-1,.,CASSEVKGLNTEAFF
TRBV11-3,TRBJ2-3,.,CASSPRTGGITDTQYF
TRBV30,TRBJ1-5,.,CAWRAPAGGPQHF
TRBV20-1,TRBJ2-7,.,CSASDLATVYEQYF
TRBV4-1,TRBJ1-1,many,CASSQDVKEAFF
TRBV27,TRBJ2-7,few,CASGGGVMNEQYF
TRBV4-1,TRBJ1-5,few,CASSQDSGGRGPQHF
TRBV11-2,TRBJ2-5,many,CASSPNSGEETQYF